Reported below is one T cell receptor (beta chain). Assay used: immunoSEQ multiplex PCR; TCRdb lists only in-frame clones, some missing. The table shows roughly 20,000 clones, with 50% to 65% occurring only once. The data belong to a study of graft-versus-host responses after intestinal transplantation. With 4 bases clipped from V and 5 bases from J, the junction kept 8 bases outside the gene matches. This CDR3 has 14 residues. CDR1 and CDR2 from the germline V gene are SGHRS and YFSETQ. V and J are TRBV5-1 and TRBJ2-7, with 8 bases lining up with TRBD1. Sequences were derived from alloreactive CD4+ T cells from a mixed lymphocyte reaction culture, sampled before intestinal transplant. Subset here: CFSE-low proliferating T cells sorted from roughly six-day pre-transplant mixed lymphocyte reaction (GvH or HvG direction). The receptor's source is a human patient who received an intestinal transplant. CDR3 nucleotide sequence: TGCGCCAGCAGCCCAGGGGGCTCCCCCCACGAGCAGTACTTC. This encodes CASSPGGSPHEQYF.